This TCR beta chain was documented in a study of OX40 agonist ivuxolimab in advanced cancers. Study-level findings and limits: Those patients achieving a partial response at 0.1-3.0 mg/kg showed among the lowest clonal expansion.

Profiled with immunoSEQ multiplex PCR; TCRdb holds only in-frame clones, not every one. The profile shows about 68,000 clones, 80% to 90% of them singletons. Of note for this clone: Antigen unknown.

Trimming pared 7 bases from V and 4 bases from J, leaving 12 bases between. Per germline, CDR1 MNHNY and CDR2 SVGAGI (reference sequence). The CDR3 is made up of 13 amino acids. The TCR comes from an adult with an advanced solid tumor such as melanoma, head and neck, liver or kidney cancer. V usage is TRBV6-6 and J usage is TRBJ2-3, with D possibly matching TRBD1 (5 bases). The sequencing used CD4+ or CD8+ T cells sorted from blood, collected in a trial of the OX40 agonist ivuxolimab. This chain's CDR3 is CASTPPTADTQYF. The CDR3 bases are TGTGCCAGCACCCCCCCGACAGCAGATACGCAGTATTTT.